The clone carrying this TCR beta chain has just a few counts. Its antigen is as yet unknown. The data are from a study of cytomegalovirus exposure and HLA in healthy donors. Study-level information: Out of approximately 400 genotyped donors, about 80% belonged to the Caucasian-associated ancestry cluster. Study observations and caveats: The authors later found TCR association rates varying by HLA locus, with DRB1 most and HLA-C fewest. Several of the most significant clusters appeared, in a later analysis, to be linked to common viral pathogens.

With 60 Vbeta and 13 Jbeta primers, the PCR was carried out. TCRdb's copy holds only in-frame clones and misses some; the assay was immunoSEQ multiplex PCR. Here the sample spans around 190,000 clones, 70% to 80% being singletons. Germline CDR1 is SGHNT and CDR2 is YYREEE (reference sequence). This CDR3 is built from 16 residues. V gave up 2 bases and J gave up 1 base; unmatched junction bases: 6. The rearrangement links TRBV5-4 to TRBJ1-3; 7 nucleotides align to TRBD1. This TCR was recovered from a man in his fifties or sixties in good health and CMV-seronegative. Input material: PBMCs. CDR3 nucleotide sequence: TGTGCCAGCAGCTTACCGGGACAGCCGTCTGGAAACACCATATATTTT. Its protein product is CASSLPGQPSGNTIYF.